This T cell receptor (beta chain) was profiled in a study of blood T cell repertoires in COVID-19. Study-wide background: Material from acute and convalescent COVID-19 was sourced from the United States, Italy and Spain.

This CDR3 has 16 residues. Germline V gene data show CDR1 as SNHLY and CDR2 as FYNNEI. V was pared by 8 bases and J by 0 bases, with 17 bases between. The study drew participants aged about 18 to 89 years from some 23 US areas. Cohorts were assigned according to the clinical history that participants reported. Assay: immunoSEQ multiplex PCR; the TCRdb copy retains only in-frame clones and omits some. The sample lists 250,000 to 300,000 clones, around 90% occurring once. The sample was PBMCs or T cells enriched from blood (not recorded which). The V and J genes are TRBV2 and TRBJ1-3; possibly TRBD1 for D (5 bases). The clonotype originates from a woman aged 40 to 49 who had recovered from COVID-19. This CDR3 is CASAEVQAVSGNTIYF. The CDR3 DNA sequence: TGTGCCAGCGCAGAAGTACAGGCTGTCTCTGGAAACACCATATATTTT.